The subject of this entry is one T cell receptor (beta chain). The record originates from a study of blood T cell repertoires in COVID-19. Study-wide context: COVID-19 samples collected from the United States, Italy and Spain covered acute and convalescent phases. Sources were T cells, B-cell-depleted T cells, or PBMCs; the material itself was cDNA or gDNA.

The CDR3 consists of 16 residues. The germline V gene has CDR1 LGHNA and CDR2 YSLEER. The V gene lost 0 bases and the J gene lost 0 bases, with 9 bases spanning the gap. Per the original methods: How many nucleated cells were present was estimated from reference gene primer amplification. Data came from immunoSEQ multiplex PCR; TCRdb stores just in-frame clones and leaves some out. For V, J and clone size, that table is used; D and trimming come from the DNA. The repertoire includes around 250,000 clones, approximately 82% of them detected once, and around 1.8% sits in the top ten. This chain joins TRBV4-3 and TRBJ1-5; the D is unclear. The sample was peripheral blood. This clonotype was sampled from an elderly woman with acute or convalescent COVID-19. CDR3 in amino acids: CASSQDYSNSNQPQHF. The CDR3 nucleotides read TGCGCCAGCAGCCAAGATTACAGTAATAGCAATCAGCCCCAGCATTTT.